This T cell receptor (beta chain) was captured by sequencing in a study of technical replicates of blood from four donors (dated by TCRdb to the late 2010s). The protocol used for the library was the immunoSEQ multiplex PCR assay. The table was pulled from immuneACCESS by TCRdb, which kept in-frame rearrangements only. Such tables lose some clones; where checked, under half of the loss comes from unresolved V genes, and the rest has no known cause. The sample includes around 68,000 clones, with 95% to 97% observed a single time. Approximately 0.3% of the sample lies in the top ten. About this clone: Its recognized antigen is unknown. The sample holds no much larger clone one base away, and base qualities are not on file.

Germline trimming amounts to 3 bases on V and 3 bases on J, with 9 as the count of junction bases outside the gene matches. From a lookup of the germline V gene, CDR1 and CDR2 are MGHDK and SYGVNS. CDR3 length: 16 amino acids, cysteine to phenylalanine. Of all the DNA, just the CDR3 is kept, 48 bases in frame from base 1. The receptor was derived from a human donor in good health. The sequenced sample consisted of T cells isolated from PBMCs. Recombination joined TRBV25-1 with TRBJ2-5; TRBD1 agrees with 8 junctional bases. The CDR3 region: CASSESGTGWEETQYF. The DNA reads TGTGCCAGCAGTGAGTCCGGGACAGGATGGGAAGAGACCCAGTACTTC.